The entry below describes one T cell receptor (beta chain). Only in-frame clones appear in the TCRdb table, and some are missing; sequencing was by immunoSEQ multiplex PCR. The sample has about 400,000 clones; roughly 90% are singletons. These data are taken from a study of blood T cell repertoires in COVID-19. Study at large: Spain, Italy and the United States supplied samples that represented acute and convalescent COVID-19. Nucleic acid was either cDNA or gDNA, and it came from T cells, B-cell-depleted T cells, or PBMCs.

CDR1 SQVTM and CDR2 ANQGSEA come from the germline V gene. V gave up 4 bases and J gave up 3 bases, with 15 bases separating them. The CDR3 has 14 amino acids. The chain links TRBV29-1 to TRBJ1-2; unclear D gene. Sequencing was performed on PBMCs or T cells enriched from blood (not recorded which). The receptor was isolated from a woman in her 30s who had recovered from COVID-19. The CDR3 DNA sequence: TGCAGCGTTGGAGGACTGGCTGGGGACTATGGCTACACCTTC. As protein: CSVGGLAGDYGYTF.